A few counts support the clone carrying this T cell receptor (beta chain). This sample was taken from a study of T cells after yellow fever vaccination. With 8 bases removed from V and 3 bases from J, the gap between germline ends came to 15 bases. This CDR3 has 14 residues. Germline values: CDR1 SNHLY, CDR2 FYNNEI. MiXCR was run by TCRdb on the 5' RACE reads, yielding one entry per CDR3 protein. This table holds about 400,000 distinct CDR3 sequences, over 5% found once. Sequences were derived from PBMCs, sampled 5 days after the yellow fever booster vaccination. V is TRBV2 and J is TRBJ2-3; no clear D. The sequence was obtained from a man aged 30 to 39 who received the YFV17D yellow fever vaccine. CDR3 amino acids: CASQNGFGTDTQYF. In DNA, the CDR3 is TGTGCCAGCCAAAACGGGTTCGGGACAGATACGCAGTATTTT.